Listed here are 5 T cell receptor beta chains from one sample, sequenced in a study of blood T cell repertoires in COVID-19. The repertoire was sequenced with immunoSEQ multiplex PCR; TCRdb's copy has only in-frame clones and lacks some. The table has some 260,000 clones, roughly 88% seen once. Sequencing was performed on peripheral blood. The receptors originated from a woman in her thirties or forties who had recovered from COVID-19.

Here the CDR3 DNA reads TGTGCCAGCAGTTTGGGTTTCGGGGACACTGAAGCTTTCTTT. Translation gives CASSLGFGDTEAFF. The chain has TRBV27 and TRBJ1-1; D call uncertain. The CDR3 consists of 14 residues. V shed 3 bases and J shed 3 bases, with 11 bases lying between them. The germline CDR1 and CDR2 sequences are MNHEY and SMNVEV (reference sequence).

The chain is built from TRBV27 and TRBJ1-5; 11 bases line up with TRBD1. From germline, CDR1 is MNHEY and CDR2 SMNVEV (reference sequence). V trimming: 8 bases; J trimming: 5 bases; junction bases outside the gene matches: 5. This CDR3 contains 14 residues. CDR3 DNA: TGTGCCAGCGGGGGGACAGGGGGTGATCAGCCCCAGCATTTT. Its protein is CASGGTGGDQPQHF.

The chain combines TRBV27 with TRBJ1-5, with D uncertain. Trimming cost V 0 bases and J 3 bases, with 9 bases left between them. The CDR3 is 15 residues long. Germline lookup yields CDR1 MNHEY and CDR2 SMNVEV (reference sequence). As DNA, the CDR3 is TGTGCCAGCAGTTTATCCGCGGGCTACAATCAGCCCCAGCATTTT. Its protein is CASSLSAGYNQPQHF.

The CDR3 DNA sequence: TGTGCCAGCAGCTTGGTTCGGGGGGGCCCAGATACGCAGTATTTT. This codes for CASSLVRGGPDTQYF. The chain recombines TRBV5-6 with TRBJ2-3, with 8 bases lining up with TRBD2. This CDR3 has 15 residues. Germline V gene sequence: CDR1 SGHDT, CDR2 YYEEEE. J gave up 4 bases and V 0 bases, and 4 bases lay outside the gene matches.

The V gene is TRBV7-3, the J gene TRBJ2-1, with 11 bases lining up with TRBD2. V dropped 0 bases and J dropped 7; count of bases not matched to a gene: 8. Germline CDR1 is SGHTA and CDR2 is FQGTGA. CDR3 length equals 17 residues. The CDR3 sequence: CASSLTVIAGGGNEQFF. CDR3 DNA sequence: TGTGCCAGCAGCTTAACTGTCATAGCGGGAGGGGGGAATGAGCAGTTCTTC. Filled out from reference TRBV7-3 and TRBJ2-1, the complete variable domain reads GAGVSQTPSNKVTEKGKYVELRCDPISGHTALYWYRQSLGQGPEFLIYFQGTGAADDSGLPNDRFFAVRPEGSVSTLKIQRTERGDSAVYLCASSLTVIAGGGNEQFFGPGTRLTVL.